This T cell receptor (beta chain) was recovered during a study of OX40 agonist ivuxolimab in advanced cancers. There are 16 residues in the CDR3. Trimming pared 4 bases from V and 4 bases from J, leaving 20 bases between. Germline V gives CDR1 SGDLS, CDR2 YYNGEE. TCRdb keeps only in-frame clones here, not all; method: immunoSEQ multiplex PCR. The sample has about 99,000 clones, approximately 94% seen once. The chain recombines TRBV9 with TRBJ1-1, with D unclear. This receptor was obtained from an adult with an advanced solid tumor such as melanoma, head and neck, liver or kidney cancer. The specimen was CD4+ or CD8+ T cells sorted from blood, collected in a trial of the OX40 agonist ivuxolimab. The CDR3 spells CASSTRATRAGTEAFF. The CDR3 coding sequence is TGTGCCAGCAGCACCCGAGCGACGCGGGCGGGCACTGAAGCTTTCTTT. Complete variable domain (other parts from reference TRBV9 and TRBJ1-1): DSGVTQTPKHLITATGQRVTLRCSPRSGDLSVYWYQQSLDQGLQFLIQYYNGEERAKGNILERFSAQQFPDLHSELNLSSLELGDSALYFCASSTRATRAGTEAFFGQGTRLTVV.